This T cell receptor (beta chain) was sequenced in a study of memory CD4+ T cells and cytomegalovirus serostatus (dated by TCRdb to the late 2010s). With respect to the entire study: The 35 or so healthy Belgian adults in the cohort included 9 who were CMV seropositive and around 25 who were CMV seronegative. CD4+ memory TCRbeta repertoires of a Belgian cohort with known cytomegalovirus serostatus were sequenced in order to replicate a published TCR-based CMV serostatus classifier.

To note about this clone: It lacks a known antigen. Base-call qualities are not available, and no considerably larger clone is one nucleotide away.

A FACSAria II was used to sort memory CD4+ T cells, defined as single viable CD3+CD4+CD8-CD45RO+ cells. CMV serostatus was assessed using a Roche Elecsys assay, by which serum IgG against CMV pp150, pp28, p38 and p52 was detected. After the samples were thawed, total CD4+ T cells were enriched through positive selection using CD4 magnetic microbeads. The samples came from a different study that was designed specifically to examine the CD4+ T cell memory repertoire. Peripheral blood mononuclear cells were isolated and cryopreserved according to standard operating procedures, and serum was kept at -80 degrees C. The staining relied on CD3-PerCP (BW264/56), CD4-APC (RPA-T4), CD45RO-PE (UCHT1) and CD8-Pacific Orange (3B5) antibodies, and Sytox blue was used to exclude non-viable cells. Study-level results and caveats: The original-framework classifier achieved a median bootstrapped AUC of approximately 0.96 with a 95% CI of 0.76-1.00 on the Belgian cohort. Only CD4+CD45RO+ memory cells were sequenced, in contrast to the original study, which included naive and memory CD4+ and CD8+ populations. The results were interpreted as suggesting that the CMV-associated TCR signature is mostly present in the CD4+ memory repertoire. For predicting CMV serostatus, the median bootstrapped AUC was about 0.95 using the original framework and roughly 0.91 using a US-trained random forest. Among the 150 to 200 previously reported CMV-associated TCRbeta sequences, 67 showed up in the CD4+ memory repertoires, with each one found in between one and five individuals.

V loses 5 bases at its end and J loses 5 bases; junction bases beyond the gene matches: 11. Taken from the germline V gene, the CDR1 and CDR2 loops are SGHAT and FQNNGV. The CDR3 holds 15 amino acids from the cysteine to the phenylalanine. Of the read, only the CDR3 DNA is kept; its 45 bases are in frame from base 1. Genomic DNA was extracted from sorted cells with the Quick-DNA Microprep Kit. TCRbeta DNA was amplified with the immunoSEQ hsTCRbeta kit following the manufacturer's protocol. TCRbeta libraries were sequenced on an Illumina MiSeq instrument. The authors' pipeline ran thus. Once out-of-frame sequences had been removed, approximately 2,000,000 distinct TCRbeta sequences were left, which works out to an average of roughly 67,000 per individual. Each individual was scored according to the count of roughly 160 previously reported CMV-associated TCRbeta sequences and the total productive distinct TCRbeta count. A beta-binomial model was reimplemented in Python, and scikit-learn random forests with default parameters were trained on US cohort data. Classifier performance on the Belgian cohort was summarized as median AUC with percentile confidence intervals over 10,000 bootstrap iterations. The clones in this table, taken by TCRdb from immuneACCESS, are in-frame only. Not every clone is retained; where verified, under half of the shortfall comes from an unresolved V gene, and the cause of the rest is unknown. Clone size and V and J calls were adopted from that table, with D and trimming inferred from the DNA. This sample lists about 80,000 clones; approximately 84% were detected once. Jointly, the top ten make up around 0.75% of the sample.

The chain couples TRBV11-2 to TRBJ1-2, with 7 junctional bases fitting TRBD1. This sequence originates from an adult in good health and CMV-seronegative. The sample was memory CD4+ T cells from blood. The CDR3 region reads CASSPSGTALYGYTF. The DNA sequence follows: TGTGCCAGCAGCCCGTCGGGGACAGCGCTTTATGGCTACACCTTC.